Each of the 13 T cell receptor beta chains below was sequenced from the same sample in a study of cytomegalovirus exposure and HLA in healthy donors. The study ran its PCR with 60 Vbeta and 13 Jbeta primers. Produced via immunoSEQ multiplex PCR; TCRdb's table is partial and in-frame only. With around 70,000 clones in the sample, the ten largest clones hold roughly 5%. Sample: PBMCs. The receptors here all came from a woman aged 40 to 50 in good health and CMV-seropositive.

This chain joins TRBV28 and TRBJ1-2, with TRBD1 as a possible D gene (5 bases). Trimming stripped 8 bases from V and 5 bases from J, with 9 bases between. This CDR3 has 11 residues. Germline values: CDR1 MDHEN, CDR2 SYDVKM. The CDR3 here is CASLRGYGYTF. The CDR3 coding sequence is TGTGCCAGCCTAAGGGGATATGGCTACACCTTC.

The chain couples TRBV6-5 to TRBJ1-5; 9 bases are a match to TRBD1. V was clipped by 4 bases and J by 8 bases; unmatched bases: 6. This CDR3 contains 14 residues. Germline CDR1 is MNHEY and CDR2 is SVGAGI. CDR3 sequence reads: CASSWARQGEPQHF. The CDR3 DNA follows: TGTGCCAGCAGTTGGGCCCGACAGGGGGAGCCCCAGCATTTT.

CDR3 sequence (DNA): TGTGCCAGTAGCATGAACGGGGAGGGGGATGGCTACACCTTC. As protein: CASSMNGEGDGYTF. The gene calls are TRBV7-3 and TRBJ1-2, with D possibly TRBD1 on 6 matching bases. CDR3 length: 14 residues. V was pared by 9 bases and J by 6 bases, with 20 bases between. CDR1 is SGHTA and CDR2 is FQGTGA in the germline V gene.

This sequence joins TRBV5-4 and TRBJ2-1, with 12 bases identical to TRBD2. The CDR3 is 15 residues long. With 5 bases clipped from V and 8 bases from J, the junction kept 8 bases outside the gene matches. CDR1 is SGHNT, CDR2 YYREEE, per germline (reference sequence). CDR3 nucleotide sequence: TGTGCCAGCAGAACCGGGACTAGCGGGTTGGATGAGCAGTTCTTC. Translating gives CASRTGTSGLDEQFF.

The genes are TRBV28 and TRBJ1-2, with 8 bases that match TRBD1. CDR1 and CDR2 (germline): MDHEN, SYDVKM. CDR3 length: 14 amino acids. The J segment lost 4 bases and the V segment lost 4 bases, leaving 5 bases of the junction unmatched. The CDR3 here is CASSSGQGPYGYTF. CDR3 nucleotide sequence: TGTGCCAGCAGTTCCGGACAGGGCCCCTATGGCTACACCTTC.

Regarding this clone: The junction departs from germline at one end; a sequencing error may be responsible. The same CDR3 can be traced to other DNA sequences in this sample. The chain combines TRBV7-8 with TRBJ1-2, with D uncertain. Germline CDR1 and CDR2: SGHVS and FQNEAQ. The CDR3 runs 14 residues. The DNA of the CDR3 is TGTGCCAGCAGCTCTCGTACTACCTTCTATGGTTACACCTTC. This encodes CASSSRTTFYGYTF.

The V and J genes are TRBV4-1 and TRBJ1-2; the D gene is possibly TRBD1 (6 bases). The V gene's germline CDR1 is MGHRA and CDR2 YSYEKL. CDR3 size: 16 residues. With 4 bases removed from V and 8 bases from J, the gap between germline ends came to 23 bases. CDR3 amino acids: CASSLKDGGGARGYTF. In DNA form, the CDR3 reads TGCGCCAGCAGCCTAAAAGACGGGGGGGGCGCCCGGGGCTACACCTTC.

This CDR3 is CASSYSLTGFNYGYTF. CDR3 nucleotide sequence: TGTGCCAGCAGTTACTCTTTAACAGGTTTTAACTATGGCTACACCTTC. This sequence joins TRBV6-5 and TRBJ1-2, with a possible D match to TRBD1 (5 bases). CDR1 MNHEY and CDR2 SVGAGI come from the germline V gene. The CDR3 loop spans 16 amino acids. Between the trimmed V and J ends, which lost 0 bases and 1 base, there was a span of 12 bases.

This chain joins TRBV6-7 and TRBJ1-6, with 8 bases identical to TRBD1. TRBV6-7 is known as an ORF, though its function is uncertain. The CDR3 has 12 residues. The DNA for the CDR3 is TGTGCTAAAGGACAGGGTAATTCACCCCTCCACTTT. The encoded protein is CAKGQGNSPLHF.

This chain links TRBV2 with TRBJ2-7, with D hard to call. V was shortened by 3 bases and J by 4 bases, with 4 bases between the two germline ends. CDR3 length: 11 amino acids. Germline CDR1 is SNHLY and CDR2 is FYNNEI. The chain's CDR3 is CASSDNYEQYF. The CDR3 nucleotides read TGTGCCAGCAGTGACAATTACGAGCAGTACTTC.

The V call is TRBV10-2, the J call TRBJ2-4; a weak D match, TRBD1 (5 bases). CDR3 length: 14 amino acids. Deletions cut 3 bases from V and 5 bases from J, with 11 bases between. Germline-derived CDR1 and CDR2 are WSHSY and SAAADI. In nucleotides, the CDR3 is TGCGCCAGCAGTGACGGTAGGGGCCAAAACATTCAGTACTTC. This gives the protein CASSDGRGQNIQYF.

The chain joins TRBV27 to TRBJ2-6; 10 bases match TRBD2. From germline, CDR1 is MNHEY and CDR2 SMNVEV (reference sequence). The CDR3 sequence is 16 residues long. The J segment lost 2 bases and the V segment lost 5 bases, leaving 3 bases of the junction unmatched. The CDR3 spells CASSHTSGTGANVLTF. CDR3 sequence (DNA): TGTGCCAGCAGTCATACTAGCGGGACTGGGGCCAACGTCCTGACTTTC.

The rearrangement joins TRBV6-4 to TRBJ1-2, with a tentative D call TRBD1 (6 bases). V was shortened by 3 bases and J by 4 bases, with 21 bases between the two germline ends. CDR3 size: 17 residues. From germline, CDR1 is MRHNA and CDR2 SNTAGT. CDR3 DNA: TGTGCCAGCAGTGATACGGAGGCGGGGGCGTCACCCTATGGCTACACCTTC. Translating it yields CASSDTEAGASPYGYTF.